Shown below are 23 T cell receptor beta chains from a single sample sequenced in a study of beta chain features in type 1 diabetes. The whole isolated RNA underwent reverse transcription, so sequencing captured expressed TCRB transcripts. The protocol was immunoSEQ multiplex PCR, while the TCRdb copy is restricted to in-frame clones and leaves out a portion. The table has tens of thousands of clones, roughly 67% seen once; the top ten hold around 2%. Input material: Tregs from blood. The receptor set was obtained from a woman in her thirties in good health.

The chain has TRBV23-1 and TRBJ2-5; D gene uncertain. TRBV23-1 is sorted into the ORF group, with uncertain function. Between the trimmed V and J ends, which lost 3 bases and 5 bases, there was a span of 13 bases. The CDR3 totals 14 residues. This CDR3 is CASSHGVSLETQYF. For the CDR3, the DNA is TGCGCCAGCAGTCACGGAGTTTCTTTGGAGACCCAGTACTTC.

V is TRBV5-1 and J is TRBJ1-3; D call uncertain. This CDR3 region has 14 residues. Between the trimmed V and J ends, which lost 0 bases and 5 bases, there was a span of 9 bases. From germline, CDR1 is SGHRS and CDR2 YFSETQ. CDR3 sequence: CASSLGEARNTIYF. As DNA, the CDR3 is TGCGCCAGCAGCTTGGGGGAGGCCAGAAACACCATATATTTT.

This clone appeared a few times. V usage is TRBV30 and J usage is TRBJ2-3; D is undetermined. This CDR3 has 12 residues. The germline V and J ends were trimmed by 2 bases and 3 bases, with 6 bases remaining between them. Germline-derived CDR1 and CDR2 are GTSNPN and SVGIG (reference sequence). The CDR3 nucleotides read TGTGCCTGGAGTACTTTGACAGATACGCAGTATTTT. Translated: CAWSTLTDTQYF.

V is TRBV14 and J is TRBJ2-1; 11 bases are shared with TRBD2. Looked up from germline, CDR1 is SGHDN and CDR2 is FVKESK. There are 13 residues in the CDR3. The trim removed 4 bases at V and 9 bases at J, leaving 2 bases unmatched. This CDR3 reads CASSPTSGTEQFF. The CDR3 DNA reads as TGTGCCAGCAGCCCGACTAGCGGGACTGAGCAGTTCTTC.

J is TRBJ2-4 and V is TRBV18; D ambiguous. The germline gives CDR1 KGHSH, CDR2 LQKENI. The CDR3 runs to 13 residues. V was shortened by 2 bases and J by 1 base, with 3 bases between the two germline ends. In DNA, the CDR3 is TGTGCCAGCTCACCATCGGCCAAAAACATTCAGTACTTC. This codes for CASSPSAKNIQYF.

The chain carries TRBV30 and TRBJ1-2; 10 nucleotides align to TRBD1. Germline V CDR1 and CDR2: GTSNPN, SVGIG (reference sequence). V shed 2 bases, J shed 7 bases, and the junction held 10 bases outside the gene matches. The CDR3 has 15 amino acids. The CDR3 DNA sequence: TGTGCCTGGAGTTTTACGACAGGGGGCCCGGGTGGCTACACCTTC. Its protein product is CAWSFTTGGPGGYTF.

The rearrangement joins TRBV4-2 to TRBJ2-7, with a weak D call TRBD2 (5 bases). The CDR3 covers 14 residues. Germline CDR1 and CDR2: LGHNA and YNFKEQ. Trimming cost V 1 base and J 5 bases, with 12 bases left between them. In DNA form, the CDR3 reads TGTGCCAGCAGCCAAGTTACGGGATTCGACGAGCAGTACTTC. It is translated as CASSQVTGFDEQYF.

V and J are TRBV6-5 and TRBJ1-5; 9 bases map to TRBD1. The germline gives CDR1 MNHEY, CDR2 SVGAGI. There are 14 residues in the CDR3. J was trimmed by 6 bases and V by 6 bases; bases with no gene match: 6. Here the CDR3 DNA reads TGTGCCAGCAGGAACCGGGACAGGGCTCAGCCCCAGCATTTT. It is translated as CASRNRDRAQPQHF.

V gene TRBV6-1 combines with J gene TRBJ1-5, with D hard to call. Per germline, CDR1 MNHNS and CDR2 SASEGT. This CDR3 region has 13 residues. V was cut by 1 base and J by 5 bases, with 6 bases left in between. In DNA form, the CDR3 reads TGTGCCAGCAGTGAAGGCCAGGATCAGCCCCAGCATTTT. It codes for CASSEGQDQPQHF.

J is TRBJ1-2 and V is TRBV7-3; 8 bases align to TRBD1. The germline gives CDR1 SGHTA, CDR2 FQGTGA. V lost 4 bases and J lost 10; bases outside the gene matches: 5. CDR3 length: 12 residues. CDR3 residues: CASSSGQGLYTF. The CDR3 DNA follows: TGTGCCAGCAGCTCTGGACAGGGACTCTACACCTTC.

V and J are TRBV6-1 and TRBJ2-7, with a tentative D call TRBD1 (6 bases). CDR1 and CDR2 (germline): MNHNS, SASEGT. The CDR3 runs 12 residues. V lost 6 bases and J lost 3, with 9 bases in between. The CDR3 nucleotides read TGTGCCAGCAGGCCGGACAGCTACGAGCAGTACTTC. Protein sequence: CASRPDSYEQYF.

This chain links TRBV7-2 with TRBJ2-4, with D hard to call. The CDR3 loop spans 12 amino acids. V lost 1 base, J lost 9 bases, and 7 bases lay in between. Germline assignment: CDR1 SGHTA and CDR2 FQGNSA. CDR3 nucleotide sequence: TGTGCCAGCAGCTTAGATATCGGCATTCAGTACTTC. It encodes CASSLDIGIQYF. Supplemented by reference TRBV7-2 and TRBJ2-4, the full variable domain reads GAGVSQSPSNKVTEKGKDVELRCDPISGHTALYWYRQSLGQGLEFLIYFQGNSAPDKSGLPSDRFSAERTGGSVSTLTIQRTQQEDSAVYLCASSLDIGIQYFGAGTRLSVL.

The chain is built from TRBV9 and TRBJ2-5; 9 bases match TRBD2. The J segment lost 4 bases and the V segment lost 3 bases, leaving 13 bases of the junction unmatched. The CDR3 extends over 17 amino acids. The germline V gene encodes CDR1 SGDLS and CDR2 YYNGEE. CDR3 amino acids: CASSERSYSGSPETQYF. The CDR3, as DNA: TGTGCCAGCAGCGAACGATCGTATAGCGGGAGCCCAGAGACCCAGTACTTC.

The rearrangement links TRBV7-9 to TRBJ2-5; TRBD1 aligns across 7 bases. CDR3 length equals 16 residues. V lost 1 base, J lost 4 bases, and 9 bases stayed unmatched. Germline CDR1 and CDR2: SEHNR and FQNEAQ (reference sequence). CDR3 amino acids: CASSLDFQGVRETQYF. Written as DNA, the CDR3 is TGTGCCAGCAGCTTAGATTTCCAGGGGGTCAGAGAGACCCAGTACTTC.

V gene TRBV7-6 combines with J gene TRBJ2-7; D is unclear. CDR1 is SGHVS, CDR2 FNYEAQ, per germline. Trimming stripped 1 base from V and 0 bases from J, with 7 bases between. CDR3 length equals 14 residues. This chain's CDR3 is CASSLEQDSYEQYF. As DNA, the CDR3 is TGTGCCAGCAGCTTAGAACAAGACTCCTACGAGCAGTACTTC.

This clone was picked up one time. The rearrangement uses TRBV7-2 and TRBJ2-1; 8 bases agree with TRBD2. This CDR3 region has 14 residues. Germline values: CDR1 SGHTA, CDR2 FQGNSA. V lost 7 bases to trimming and J lost 8 bases; unmatched junction nucleotides: 10. CDR3 in DNA: TGTGCCAGCACCCATAATAGCGGGAAAGATGAGCAGTTCTTC. This encodes CASTHNSGKDEQFF.

The rearrangement uses TRBV5-1 and TRBJ2-1; TRBD1 aligns across 8 bases. The V and J ends lost 0 bases and 6 bases, in that order; junction bases with no gene match: 11. Germline V CDR1 and CDR2: SGHRS, YFSETQ. This CDR3 has 17 amino acids. The CDR3 bases are TGCGCCAGCAGCTTGGTCCTGGACAGGGTTAGATCCAATGAGCAGTTCTTC. Translating gives CASSLVLDRVRSNEQFF.

V and J are TRBV4-3 and TRBJ2-3; 7 bases fit TRBD2. Unmatched junction bases numbered 14, after V lost 4 bases and J lost 4 bases. In germline, CDR1 is LGHNA, CDR2 YSLEER. The length of the CDR3 is 17 residues. The CDR3 region is CASSPRTWAGASDTQYF. CDR3 sequence (DNA): TGCGCCAGCAGCCCACGGACTTGGGCGGGAGCCTCAGATACGCAGTATTTT.

CDR3 region: CASSIRGSSGANVLTF. CDR3 DNA: TGTGCCAGTAGTATTAGAGGCAGCTCTGGGGCCAACGTCCTGACTTTC. This rearrangement joins TRBV19 to TRBJ2-6; D unresolved. The CDR3 runs to 16 residues. Germline loops: CDR1 LNHDA, CDR2 SQIVND (reference sequence). V lost 3 bases and J lost 0, with 9 bases in between. The variable domain in full, with the rest retrieved from reference TRBV19 and TRBJ2-6, is DGGITQSPKYLFRKEGQNVTLSCEQNLNHDAMYWYRQDPGQGLRLIYYSQIVNDFQKGDIAEGYSVSREKKESFPLTVTSAQKNPTAFYLCASSIRGSSGANVLTFGAGSRLTVL.

The rearrangement uses TRBV28 and TRBJ2-1; D not resolved. This CDR3 comprises 14 residues. Trimming stripped 6 bases from V and 3 bases from J, with 12 bases between. The V gene's germline CDR1 is MDHEN and CDR2 SYDVKM. The CDR3 loop is CASSPGVFYNEQFF. The CDR3 DNA reads as TGTGCCAGCAGCCCCGGAGTGTTCTACAATGAGCAGTTCTTC.

The chain recombines TRBV7-3 with TRBJ2-7; the match to TRBD2 covers 7 bases. J was trimmed by 5 bases and V by 1 base; bases with no gene match: 14. This CDR3 region has 17 residues. Germline values: CDR1 SGHTA, CDR2 FQGTGA. DNA for the CDR3: TGTGCCAGCAGCTTAATGCCTAGCGGCCCCATTTCAGACGAGCAGTACTTC. The encoded protein is CASSLMPSGPISDEQYF.

This clone was picked up a small number of times. The chain links TRBV9 to TRBJ1-1, with D maybe TRBD1 (5 bases). V lost 5 bases, J lost 3 bases, and 14 bases lay in between. From germline, CDR1 is SGDLS and CDR2 YYNGEE. This CDR3 has 14 amino acids. In DNA form, the CDR3 reads TGTGCCAGCAGGCGGGGGGTCGGTCACACTGAAGCTTTCTTT. This encodes CASRRGVGHTEAFF.

The chain recombines TRBV5-1 with TRBJ2-2; 10 bases fit TRBD1. CDR1 and CDR2 from the germline V gene are SGHRS and YFSETQ. CDR3 length equals 18 residues. V shed 4 bases and J 4 bases; nucleotides not matched to a gene: 13. CDR3: CASSRTGGRSARTGELFF. In nucleotides, the CDR3 is TGCGCCAGCAGCCGGACAGGGGGGCGGAGCGCGCGCACCGGGGAGCTGTTTTTT.